Listed below are T cell receptor beta chains from one sample, sequenced in a study of blood T cell repertoires in COVID-19. Generated by immunoSEQ multiplex PCR, the TCRdb table keeps only in-frame clones and is missing some. The top ten clones hold 13% of a sample with roughly 50,000 clones, about 90% of them seen once. Sequenced sample: peripheral blood. The receptor set was obtained from an elderly man with acute or convalescent COVID-19. Both conserved end residues are part of each CDR3. D genes are given only for firm matches. The size entry is marked missing in some rows and otherwise reads once, few, many or a size class.

TRBD2	TRBV7-6	few	TRBJ2-3	CASSSPRGLAGATDTQYF	TGTGCCAGCAGCTCCCCCCGAGGACTAGCGGGGGCCACAGATACGCAGTATTTT
-	TRBV20-1	few	TRBJ2-7	CSAREALVQYF	TGCAGTGCTAGGGAGGCACTGGTGCAGTACTTC
-	TRBV6-5	-	TRBJ1-1	CASSRDTEAFF	TGTGCCAGCAGCCGGGACACTGAAGCTTTCTTT
-	TRBV11-2	-	TRBJ1-1	CASSFTVVNTEAFF	TGTGCCAGCAGCTTTACGGTAGTGAACACTGAAGCTTTCTTT
-	TRBV14	-	TRBJ1-1	CASSREEHTEAFF	TGTGCCAGCAGCCGGGAGGAGCACACTGAAGCTTTCTTT
-	TRBV7-8	-	TRBJ2-3	CASSLGVSTDTQYF	TGTGCCAGCAGCTTAGGAGTCTCCACAGATACGCAGTATTTT
-	TRBV18	-	TRBJ1-3	CASSADPGDTIYF	TGTGCCAGCTCAGCCGACCCCGGAGACACCATATATTTT
-	TRBV5-6	once	TRBJ2-4	CASSLVVRGTQYF	TGTGCCAGCAGCTTGGTGGTCAGGGGAACTCAGTACTTC
-	TRBV10-2	-	TRBJ2-5	CATSEQLLPQETQYF	TGCGCCACCTCAGAACAGCTCCTTCCCCAAGAGACCCAGTACTTC
TRBD2	TRBV24-1	-	TRBJ2-5	CATSPAGEETQYF	TGTGCCACCAGTCCAGCGGGGGAAGAGACCCAGTACTTC
-	TRBV27	-	TRBJ2-1	CASSLSSDNEQFF	TGTGCCAGCAGTTTATCTAGCGATAATGAGCAGTTCTTC
-	TRBV28	-	TRBJ1-5	CASSLRGLQGWVFNGPQHF	TGTGCCAGCAGTTTGCGCGGCCTTCAGGGGTGGGTTTTCAATGGGCCCCAGCATTTT
TRBD1	TRBV12-5	-	TRBJ1-5	CASGSTGSNQPQHF	TGTGCTAGTGGTTCGACAGGGAGCAATCAGCCCCAGCATTTT
-	TRBV11-2	few	TRBJ1-5	CASSLDWAGSNQPQHF	TGTGCCAGCAGCTTAGATTGGGCAGGGAGCAATCAGCCCCAGCATTTT
-	TRBV7-5	-	TRBJ2-1	CVRSFRQGTYNEQFF	TGTGTCAGAAGCTTCAGACAGGGAACCTACAATGAGCAGTTCTTC
TRBD2	TRBV5-4	once	TRBJ2-1	CASSFPGTSVNEQFF	TGTGCCAGCAGCTTTCCCGGGACTAGCGTCAATGAGCAGTTCTTC
-	TRBV11-2	-	TRBJ1-1	CASSSLGGYTEAFF	TGTGCCAGCAGCTCCCTCGGGGGGTACACTGAAGCTTTCTTT
-	TRBV12-3/TRBV12-4	once	TRBJ1-3	CANPRGGGNTIYF	TGTGCCAATCCCCGAGGCGGTGGAAACACCATATATTTT
-	TRBV20-1	-	TRBJ1-1	CRVRRNTEAFF	TGCAGGGTCAGAAGGAACACTGAAGCTTTCTTT
TRBD1	TRBV28	-	TRBJ2-7	CASRARQGPYEQYF	TGTGCCAGCAGGGCCCGACAGGGGCCCTACGAGCAGTACTTC
TRBD1	TRBV7-2	-	TRBJ1-4	CASSFQQGAGEKLFF	TGTGCCAGCAGCTTCCAACAGGGGGCTGGTGAAAAACTGTTTTTT
-	TRBV11-2	-	TRBJ2-2	CASSPARTGELFF	TGTGCCAGCAGCCCCGCCAGGACCGGGGAGCTGTTTTTT
TRBD1	TRBV18	-	TRBJ1-1	CASSQQGLNTEAFF	TGTGCCAGCTCCCAACAGGGGTTGAACACTGAAGCTTTCTTT
-	TRBV10-1	many	TRBJ1-1	CASSESGETEAFF	TGCGCCAGCAGTGAGAGTGGGGAGACTGAAGCTTTCTTT
TRBD1	TRBV5-1	-	TRBJ1-3	CASSSDGTASGNTIYF	TGCGCCAGCAGCTCTGACGGGACAGCCTCTGGAAACACCATATATTTT
-	TRBV10-3	-	TRBJ1-2	CAISDRNRNYGYTF	TGTGCCATCAGTGATCGTAACAGAAACTATGGCTACACCTTC
TRBD1	TRBV19	once	TRBJ1-5	CASTMGQGGNQPQHF	TGTGCCAGTACCATGGGACAGGGTGGCAATCAGCCCCAGCATTTT
TRBD1	TRBV6-1	-	TRBJ1-2	CASSDRDRAFKGYTF	TGTGCCAGCAGTGACCGGGACAGGGCATTTAAAGGCTACACCTTC
-	TRBV16	-	TRBJ1-5	CASSQSQGGQPQHF	TGTGCCAGCAGCCAATCCCAGGGAGGTCAGCCCCAGCATTTT
-	TRBV5-1	-	TRBJ1-5	CASSLGGAGQPQHF	TGCGCCAGCAGCTTGGGGGGCGCCGGACAGCCCCAGCATTTT
-	TRBV7-2	-	TRBJ2-3	CASSLGGQSTDTQYF	TGTGCCAGCAGCTTGGGCGGACAAAGCACAGATACGCAGTATTTT
TRBD1	TRBV2	once	TRBJ2-4	CASSEALTGGAQRDAKNIQYF	TGTGCCAGCAGTGAAGCGCTTACAGGGGGCGCCCAAAGAGATGCCAAAAACATTCAGTACTTC
-	TRBV7-9	-	TRBJ2-1	CASSLLDWAYNEQFF	TGTGCCAGCAGCCTCTTAGACTGGGCCTACAATGAGCAGTTCTTC
TRBD1	TRBV5-1	-	TRBJ1-6	CASSLRQGGNSPLHF	TGCGCCAGCAGCTTGAGACAGGGTGGGAATTCACCCCTCCACTTT
TRBD1	TRBV7-6	-	TRBJ2-7	CASRGTGVEQYF	TGTGCCAGCAGGGGGACAGGGGTCGAGCAGTACTTC
-	TRBV5-6	once	TRBJ2-1	CASSLGYDEQFF	TGTGCCAGCAGCTTGGGCTACGATGAGCAGTTCTTC
TRBD1	TRBV28	-	TRBJ2-7	CASSLPTGGAFF	TGTGCCAGCAGCCTTCCTACAGGGGGCGCGTTTTTC
TRBD1	TRBV10-1	-	TRBJ2-1	CASSSSGTGGNEQFF	TGCGCCAGCAGTTCATCCGGGACAGGGGGCAATGAGCAGTTCTTC
-	TRBV20-1	-	TRBJ1-1	CRVSGNTEAFF	TGCAGGGTGTCAGGGAACACTGAAGCTTTCTTT
TRBD2	TRBV5-4	-	TRBJ2-1	CASSFPGGAYNEQFF	TGTGCCAGCAGCTTCCCCGGGGGGGCCTACAATGAGCAGTTCTTC
TRBD1	TRBV6-5	-	TRBJ1-1	CASRIQGAQNTEAFF	TGTGCCAGCAGAATCCAGGGGGCCCAGAACACTGAAGCTTTCTTT
-	TRBV15	-	TRBJ2-5	CATSRDPARGGETQYF	TGTGCCACCAGCAGAGATCCCGCCAGGGGAGGGGAGACCCAGTACTTC
-	TRBV6-1	few	TRBJ1-6	CASSDDRSSYNSPLHF	TGTGCCAGCAGTGACGACAGGAGCTCCTATAATTCACCCCTCCACTTT
TRBD2	TRBV5-1	-	TRBJ2-1	CASSGVRGGPNEQFF	TGCGCCAGCAGCGGGGTACGGGGGGGCCCCAATGAGCAGTTCTTC
-	TRBV21-1	-	TRBJ1-2	CASSKVEGAAWPNYGYTF	TGTGCCAGCAGCAAAGTAGAGGGGGCGGCCTGGCCTAACTATGGCTACACCTTC
-	TRBV5-6	few	TRBJ1-3	CASSPMTGSGNTIYF	TGTGCCAGCAGCCCCATGACAGGCTCTGGAAACACCATATATTTT
-	TRBV18	-	TRBJ2-3	CASSPRASRGEGDTQYF	TGTGCCAGCTCACCACGGGCTAGCCGCGGGGAAGGAGATACGCAGTATTTT
TRBD1	TRBV2	-	TRBJ1-1	CASSLTGGPEAFF	TGTGCCAGCAGCCTTACAGGGGGGCCTGAAGCTTTCTTT
-	TRBV5-4	once	TRBJ2-7	CASSFFGTPVEQYF	TGTGCCAGCAGCTTTTTCGGGACACCTGTCGAGCAGTACTTC
TRBD1	TRBV24-1	few	TRBJ2-5	CATSDGRQGQETQYF	TGTGCCACCAGTGATGGGAGACAGGGCCAAGAGACCCAGTACTTC
-	TRBV6-5	-	TRBJ1-1	CASSYDRGGTEAFF	TGTGCCAGCAGTTACGACCGGGGGGGCACTGAAGCTTTCTTT
-	TRBV7-8	-	TRBJ2-7	CASSLESRFGGLSYEQYF	TGTGCCAGCAGCTTAGAGTCCCGTTTTGGGGGACTCTCCTACGAGCAGTACTTC
-	TRBV5-5	-	TRBJ1-4	CASSLNGGPNEKLFF	TGTGCCAGCAGCTTGAATGGGGGCCCCAATGAAAAACTGTTTTTT
-	TRBV7-9	-	TRBJ2-2	CASSRRGVRGTGELFF	TGTGCCAGCAGCCGCAGGGGGGTTCGTGGCACCGGGGAGCTGTTTTTT
TRBD1	TRBV5-1	-	TRBJ1-6	CASRETGDNSPLHF	TGCGCCAGCAGGGAGACAGGGGACAATTCACCCCTCCACTTT
TRBD2	TRBV18	-	TRBJ2-3	CASSPPRLAGTDTQYF	TGTGCCAGCTCACCACCCCGACTAGCGGGGACAGATACGCAGTATTTT